Shown below are 3 T cell receptor beta chains from a single sample sequenced in a study of OX40 agonist ivuxolimab in advanced cancers. Generated by immunoSEQ multiplex PCR, the TCRdb table keeps only in-frame clones and is missing some. Here the sample spans more than 55,000 clones, approximately 86% being singletons. Sample: CD4+ or CD8+ T cells sorted from blood, taken in a trial of the OX40 agonist ivuxolimab. Receptors were obtained from an adult with an advanced solid tumor such as melanoma, head and neck, liver or kidney cancer.

The CDR3, as DNA: TGCGCCAGCAGCCAAGATGGGGGATTTACTTATGGCTACACCTTC. It codes for CASSQDGGFTYGYTF. The chain uses TRBV4-1 and TRBJ1-2; a weak D match, TRBD1 (5 bases). The V gene's germline CDR1 is MGHRA and CDR2 YSYEKL. Trimming took 0 bases from V and 5 from J, leaving 13 bases between them. The CDR3 length is 15 residues.

This rearrangement joins TRBV5-6 to TRBJ1-2; D possibly corresponds to TRBD1 (5 bases). Germline values: CDR1 SGHDT, CDR2 YYEEEE. The length of the CDR3 is 17 residues. Trimming pared 7 bases from V and 3 bases from J, leaving 25 bases between. CDR3: CASRSREGFLLHYGYTF. CDR3 bases: TGTGCCAGCCGATCAAGGGAGGGGTTTCTTTTGCACTATGGCTACACCTTC.

The genes are TRBV5-8 and TRBJ2-1; 9 bases match TRBD2. The germline CDR1 and CDR2 sequences are SGHTS and YDEGEE. Losses at the gene ends were 4 bases for V and 8 bases for J; bases not matched to a gene: 7. The CDR3 totals 14 residues. The CDR3 DNA reads TGTGCCAGCAGCGAAAGACTAGCGGCCCATGAGCAGTTCTTC. This encodes CASSERLAAHEQFF.